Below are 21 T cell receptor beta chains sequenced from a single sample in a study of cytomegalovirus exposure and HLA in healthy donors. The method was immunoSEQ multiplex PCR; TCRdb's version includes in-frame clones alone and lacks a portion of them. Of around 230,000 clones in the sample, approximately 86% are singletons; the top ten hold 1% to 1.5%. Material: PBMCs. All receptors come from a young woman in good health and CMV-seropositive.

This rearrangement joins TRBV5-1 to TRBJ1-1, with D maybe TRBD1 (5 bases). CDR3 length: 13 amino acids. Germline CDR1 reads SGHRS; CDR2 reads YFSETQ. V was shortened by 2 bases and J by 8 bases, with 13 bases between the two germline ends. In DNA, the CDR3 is TGCGCCAGCAGCTTACAGGAGTACCGCGAAGCTTTCTTT. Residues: CASSLQEYREAFF.

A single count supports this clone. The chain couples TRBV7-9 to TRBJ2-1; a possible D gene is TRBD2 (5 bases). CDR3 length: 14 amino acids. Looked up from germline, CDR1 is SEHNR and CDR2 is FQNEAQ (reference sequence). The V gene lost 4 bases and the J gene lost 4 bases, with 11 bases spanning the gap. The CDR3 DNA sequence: TGTGCCAGCAGCTCCGTAAGCGGATACAATGAGCAGTTCTTC. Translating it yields CASSSVSGYNEQFF.

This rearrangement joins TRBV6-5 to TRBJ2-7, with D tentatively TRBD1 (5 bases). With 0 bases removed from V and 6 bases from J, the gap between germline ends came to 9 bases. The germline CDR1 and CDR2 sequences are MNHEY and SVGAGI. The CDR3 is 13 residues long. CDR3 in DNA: TGTGCCAGCAGTTACTCTGAAGGGGTCGAGCAGTACTTC. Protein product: CASSYSEGVEQYF.

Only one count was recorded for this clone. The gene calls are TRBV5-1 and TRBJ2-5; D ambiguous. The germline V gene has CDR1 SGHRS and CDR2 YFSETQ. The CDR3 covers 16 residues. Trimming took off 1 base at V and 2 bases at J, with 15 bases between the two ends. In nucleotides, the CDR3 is TGCGCCAGCAGCTTGAATCTAGGTCAGCCACAAGAGACCCAGTACTTC. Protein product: CASSLNLGQPQETQYF.

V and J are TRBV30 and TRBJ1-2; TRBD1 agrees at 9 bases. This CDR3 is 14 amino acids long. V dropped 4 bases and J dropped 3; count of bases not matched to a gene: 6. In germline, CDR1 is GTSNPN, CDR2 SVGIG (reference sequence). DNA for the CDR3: TGTGCCTGGAATATGGACAGGGGTGACTATGGCTACACCTTC. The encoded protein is CAWNMDRGDYGYTF.

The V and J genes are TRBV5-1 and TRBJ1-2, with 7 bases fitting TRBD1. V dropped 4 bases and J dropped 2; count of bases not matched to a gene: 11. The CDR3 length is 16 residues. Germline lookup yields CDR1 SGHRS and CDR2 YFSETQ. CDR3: CASSLSETGPNYGYTF. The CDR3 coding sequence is TGCGCCAGCAGCCTGAGCGAGACAGGGCCCAACTATGGCTACACCTTC.

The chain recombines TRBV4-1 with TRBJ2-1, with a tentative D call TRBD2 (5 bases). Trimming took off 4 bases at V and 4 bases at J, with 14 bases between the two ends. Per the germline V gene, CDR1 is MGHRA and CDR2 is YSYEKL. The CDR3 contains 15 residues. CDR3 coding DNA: TGCGCCAGCAGCCTAGGTCTAGCAGGTTACAATGAGCAGTTCTTC. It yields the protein CASSLGLAGYNEQFF.

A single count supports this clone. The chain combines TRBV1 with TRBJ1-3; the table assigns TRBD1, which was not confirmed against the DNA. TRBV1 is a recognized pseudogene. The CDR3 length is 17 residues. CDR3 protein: CTSSPTDRDSSGNTIYF. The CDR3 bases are TGCACCAGCAGCCCCACGGACAGGGACAGCTCTGGAAACACCATATATTTT.

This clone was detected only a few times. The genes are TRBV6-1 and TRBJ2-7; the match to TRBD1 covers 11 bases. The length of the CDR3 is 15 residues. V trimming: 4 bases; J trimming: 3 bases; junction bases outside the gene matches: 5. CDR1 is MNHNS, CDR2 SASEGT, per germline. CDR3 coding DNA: TGTGCCAGCAGTGTCCGGGACAGGGGGGTCTACGAGCAGTACTTC. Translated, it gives CASSVRDRGVYEQYF.

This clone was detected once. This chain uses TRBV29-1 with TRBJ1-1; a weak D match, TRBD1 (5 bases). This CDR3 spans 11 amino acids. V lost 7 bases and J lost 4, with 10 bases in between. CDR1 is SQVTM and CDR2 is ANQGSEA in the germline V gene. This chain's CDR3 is CSGQLTTEAFF. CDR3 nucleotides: TGCAGCGGACAGCTGACCACTGAAGCTTTCTTT.

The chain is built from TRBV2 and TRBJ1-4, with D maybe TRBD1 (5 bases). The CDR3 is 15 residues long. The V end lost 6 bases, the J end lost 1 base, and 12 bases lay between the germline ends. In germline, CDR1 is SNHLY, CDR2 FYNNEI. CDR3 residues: CASREMGGTNEKLFF. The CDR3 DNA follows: TGTGCCAGCAGGGAAATGGGGGGAACTAATGAAAAACTGTTTTTT.

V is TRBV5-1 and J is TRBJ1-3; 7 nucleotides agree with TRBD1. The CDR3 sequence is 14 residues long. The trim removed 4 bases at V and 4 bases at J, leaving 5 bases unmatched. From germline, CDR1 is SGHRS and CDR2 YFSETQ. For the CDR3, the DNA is TGCGCCAGCAGCATCGACAGGGAAGGAAACACCATATATTTT. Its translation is CASSIDREGNTIYF.

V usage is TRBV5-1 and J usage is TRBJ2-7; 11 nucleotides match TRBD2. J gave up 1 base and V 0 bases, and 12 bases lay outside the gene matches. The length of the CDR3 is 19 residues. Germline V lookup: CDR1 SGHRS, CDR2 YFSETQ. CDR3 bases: TGCGCCAGCAGCTTGGGGAGACTAGCGGGAAAGGGGGGGTCCTACGAGCAGTACTTC. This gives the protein CASSLGRLAGKGGSYEQYF.

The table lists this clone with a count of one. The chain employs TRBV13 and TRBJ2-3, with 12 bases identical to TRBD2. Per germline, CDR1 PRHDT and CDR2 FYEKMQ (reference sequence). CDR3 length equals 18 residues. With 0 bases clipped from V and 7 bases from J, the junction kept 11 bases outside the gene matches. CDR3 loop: CASSLGLAGGVPTYTQYF. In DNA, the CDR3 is TGTGCCAGCAGCTTAGGTCTAGCGGGAGGGGTCCCTACCTATACGCAGTATTTT.

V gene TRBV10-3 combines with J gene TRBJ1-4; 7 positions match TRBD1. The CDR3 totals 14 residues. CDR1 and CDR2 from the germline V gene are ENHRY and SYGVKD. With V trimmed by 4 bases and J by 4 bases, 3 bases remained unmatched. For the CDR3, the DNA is TGTGCCATCAGTGGGACAGGACTTAATGAAAAACTGTTTTTT. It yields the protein CAISGTGLNEKLFF.

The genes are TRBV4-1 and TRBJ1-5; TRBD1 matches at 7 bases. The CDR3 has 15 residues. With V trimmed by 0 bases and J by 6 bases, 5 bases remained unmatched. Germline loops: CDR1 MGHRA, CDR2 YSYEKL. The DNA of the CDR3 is TGCGCCAGCAGCCAAGAAGACAGGGTGCTTCAGCCCCAGCATTTT. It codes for CASSQEDRVLQPQHF.

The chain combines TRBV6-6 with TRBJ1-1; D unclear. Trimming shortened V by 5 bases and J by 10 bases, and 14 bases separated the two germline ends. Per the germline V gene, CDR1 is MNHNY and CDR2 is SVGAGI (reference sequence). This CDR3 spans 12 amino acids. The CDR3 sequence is CASSPVEERAFF. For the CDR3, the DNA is TGTGCCAGCAGTCCCGTAGAAGAGCGAGCTTTCTTT.

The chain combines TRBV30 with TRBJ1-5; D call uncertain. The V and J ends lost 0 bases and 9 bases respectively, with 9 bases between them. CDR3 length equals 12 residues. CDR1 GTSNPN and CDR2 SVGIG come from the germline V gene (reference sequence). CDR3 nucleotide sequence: TGTGCCTGGAGTGTAAATGTCGGGCCCCAGCATTTT. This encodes CAWSVNVGPQHF.

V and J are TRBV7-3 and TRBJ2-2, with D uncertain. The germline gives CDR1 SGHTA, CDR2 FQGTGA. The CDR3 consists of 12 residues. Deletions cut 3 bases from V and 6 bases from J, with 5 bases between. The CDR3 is CASSLAPGELFF. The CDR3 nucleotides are TGTGCCAGCAGCTTGGCCCCCGGGGAGCTGTTTTTT. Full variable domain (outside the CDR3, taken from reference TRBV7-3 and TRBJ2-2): GAGVSQTPSNKVTEKGKYVELRCDPISGHTALYWYRQSLGQGPEFLIYFQGTGAADDSGLPNDRFFAVRPEGSVSTLKIQRTERGDSAVYLCASSLAPGELFFGEGSRLTVL.

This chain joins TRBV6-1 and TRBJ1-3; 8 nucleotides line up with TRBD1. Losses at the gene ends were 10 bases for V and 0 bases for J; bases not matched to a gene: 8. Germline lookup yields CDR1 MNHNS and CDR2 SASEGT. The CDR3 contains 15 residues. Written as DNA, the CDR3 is TGTGCCACCTCTTTGGACAGGGACTCTGGAAACACCATATATTTT. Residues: CATSLDRDSGNTIYF.

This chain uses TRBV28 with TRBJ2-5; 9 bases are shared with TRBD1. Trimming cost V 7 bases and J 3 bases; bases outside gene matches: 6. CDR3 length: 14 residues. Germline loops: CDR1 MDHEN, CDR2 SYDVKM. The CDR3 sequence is CASNRQGVEETQYF. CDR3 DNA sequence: TGTGCCAGCAACAGACAGGGGGTGGAAGAGACCCAGTACTTC.